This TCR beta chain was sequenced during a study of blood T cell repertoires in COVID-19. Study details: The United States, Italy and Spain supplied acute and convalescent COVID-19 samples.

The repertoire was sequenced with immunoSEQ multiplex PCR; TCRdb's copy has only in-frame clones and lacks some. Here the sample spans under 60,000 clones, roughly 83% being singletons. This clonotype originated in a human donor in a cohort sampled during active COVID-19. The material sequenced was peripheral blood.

CDR3 DNA sequence: TGTGCCAGCAGCTTAAGGGGGTCGGGAGAGCAGTACTTC. As protein: CASSLRGSGEQYF. The gene calls are TRBV5-6 and TRBJ2-7; TRBD1 is a possible D gene (6 bases). The germline V gene has CDR1 SGHDT and CDR2 YYEEEE. The CDR3 is 13 residues long. Trimming left V 2 bases short and J 7 bases short, with 13 bases between.